This T cell receptor beta chain originates from a study of blood T cell repertoires in COVID-19. Across the study: T cells, B-cell-depleted T cells, or PBMCs supplied cDNA or gDNA.

Per the original data handling: Scientists estimated how many nucleated cells there were by amplifying reference gene primers. Generated by immunoSEQ multiplex PCR, the TCRdb table keeps only in-frame clones and is missing some. D and trimming come from the DNA, and the V and J calls and clone size come from that table. The table lists some 90,000 clones, approximately 89% of them singletons, with less than 6.5% in the top ten. The TCR originated in a woman of 80 years or more with active COVID-19. Sequenced sample: peripheral blood.

The CDR3 DNA reads TGTGCCAGCAGCTTGGGTTGGTCCAAGGACAGAGCCTACGAGCAGTACTTC. Protein product: CASSLGWSKDRAYEQYF. The genes are TRBV5-6 and TRBJ2-7, with D possibly TRBD1 on 6 matching bases. Trimming removed 0 bases at V and 2 bases at J, with 18 bases between. Germline V lookup: CDR1 SGHDT, CDR2 YYEEEE. The CDR3 contains 17 residues.